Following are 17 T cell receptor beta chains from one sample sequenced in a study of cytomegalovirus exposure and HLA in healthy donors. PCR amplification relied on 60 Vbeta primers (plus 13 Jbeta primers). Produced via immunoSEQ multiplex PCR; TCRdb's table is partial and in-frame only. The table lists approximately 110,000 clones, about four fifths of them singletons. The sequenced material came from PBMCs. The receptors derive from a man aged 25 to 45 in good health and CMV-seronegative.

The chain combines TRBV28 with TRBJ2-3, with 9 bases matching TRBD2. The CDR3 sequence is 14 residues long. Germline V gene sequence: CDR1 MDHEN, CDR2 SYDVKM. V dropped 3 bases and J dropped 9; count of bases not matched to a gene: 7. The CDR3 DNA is TGTGCCAGCAGTTTGGTACTAGCGGGTTACACGCAGTATTTT. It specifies CASSLVLAGYTQYF.

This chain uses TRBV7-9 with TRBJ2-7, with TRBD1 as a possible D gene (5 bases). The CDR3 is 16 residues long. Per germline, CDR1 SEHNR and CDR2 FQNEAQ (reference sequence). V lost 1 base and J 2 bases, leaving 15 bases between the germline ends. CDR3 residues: CASSLVTTATTYEQYF. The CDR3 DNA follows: TGTGCCAGCAGCTTAGTGACGACAGCCACCACCTACGAGCAGTACTTC.

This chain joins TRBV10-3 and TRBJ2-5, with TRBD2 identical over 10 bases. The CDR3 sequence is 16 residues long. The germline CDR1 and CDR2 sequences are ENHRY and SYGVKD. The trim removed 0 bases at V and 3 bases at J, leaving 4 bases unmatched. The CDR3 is CAISESGLAGEETQYF. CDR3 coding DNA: TGTGCCATCAGTGAGTCGGGTCTAGCGGGGGAAGAGACCCAGTACTTC.

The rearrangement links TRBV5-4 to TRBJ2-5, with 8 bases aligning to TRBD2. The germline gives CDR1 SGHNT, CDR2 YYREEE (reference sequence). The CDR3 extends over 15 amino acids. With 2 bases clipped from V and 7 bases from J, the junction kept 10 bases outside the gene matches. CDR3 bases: TGTGCCAGCAGCTTAACCGGGACTAGGCCGGGGACCCAGTACTTC. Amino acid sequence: CASSLTGTRPGTQYF.

The CDR3 DNA follows: TGTGCCAGCAGCTTTCCCGGGGGACGGAACAATGAGCAGTTCTTC. Amino acid sequence: CASSFPGGRNNEQFF. This sequence joins TRBV7-2 and TRBJ2-1, with D possibly matching TRBD2 (6 bases). The V gene's germline CDR1 is SGHTA and CDR2 FQGNSA. Trimming stripped 3 bases from V and 5 bases from J, with 14 bases between. The CDR3 spans 15 residues.

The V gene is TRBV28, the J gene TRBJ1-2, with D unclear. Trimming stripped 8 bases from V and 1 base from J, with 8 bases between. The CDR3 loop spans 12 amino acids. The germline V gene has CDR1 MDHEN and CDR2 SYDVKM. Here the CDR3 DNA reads TGTGCCAGCGCCCAGGTTAACTATGGCTACACCTTC. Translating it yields CASAQVNYGYTF.

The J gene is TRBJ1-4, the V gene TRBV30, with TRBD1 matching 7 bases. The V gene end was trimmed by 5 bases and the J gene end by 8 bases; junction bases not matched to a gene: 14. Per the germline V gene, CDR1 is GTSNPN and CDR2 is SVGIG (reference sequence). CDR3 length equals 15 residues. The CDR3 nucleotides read TGTGCCTGGGGCACCCTCCGGACAGGCAAAGAAAAACTGTTTTTT. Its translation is CAWGTLRTGKEKLFF.

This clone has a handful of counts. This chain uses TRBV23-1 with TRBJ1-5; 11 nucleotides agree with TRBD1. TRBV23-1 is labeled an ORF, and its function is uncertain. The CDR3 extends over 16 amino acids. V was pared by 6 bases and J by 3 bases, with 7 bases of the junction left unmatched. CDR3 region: CASRAGQGVDNQPQHF. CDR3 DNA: TGCGCCAGCAGGGCGGGACAGGGGGTAGACAATCAGCCCCAGCATTTT.

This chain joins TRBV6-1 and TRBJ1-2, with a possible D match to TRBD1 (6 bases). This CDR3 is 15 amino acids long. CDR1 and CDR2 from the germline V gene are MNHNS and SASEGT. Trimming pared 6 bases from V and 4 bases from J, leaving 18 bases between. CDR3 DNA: TGTGCCAGCAGGTCCGAGGGGGTGGACCGCTATGGCTACACCTTC. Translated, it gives CASRSEGVDRYGYTF.

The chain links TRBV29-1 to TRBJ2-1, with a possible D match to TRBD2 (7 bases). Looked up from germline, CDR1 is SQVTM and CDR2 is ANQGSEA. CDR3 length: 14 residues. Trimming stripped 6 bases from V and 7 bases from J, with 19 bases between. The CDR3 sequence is CSVDRAGQGNEQFF. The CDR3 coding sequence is TGCAGCGTAGATCGAGCGGGACAAGGGAATGAGCAGTTCTTC.

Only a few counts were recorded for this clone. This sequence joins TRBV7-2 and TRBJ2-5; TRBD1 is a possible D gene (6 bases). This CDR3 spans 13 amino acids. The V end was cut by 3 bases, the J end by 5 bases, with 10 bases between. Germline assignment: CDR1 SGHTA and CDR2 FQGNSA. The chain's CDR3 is CASSFQGMETQYF. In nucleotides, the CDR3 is TGTGCCAGCAGCTTCCAGGGGATGGAGACCCAGTACTTC.

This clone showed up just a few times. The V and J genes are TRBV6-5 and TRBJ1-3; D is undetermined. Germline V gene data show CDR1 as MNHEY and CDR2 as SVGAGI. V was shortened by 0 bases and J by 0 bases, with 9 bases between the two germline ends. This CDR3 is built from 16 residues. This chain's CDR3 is CASSYSSGSSGNTIYF. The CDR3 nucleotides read TGTGCCAGCAGTTACTCTTCTGGTAGCTCTGGAAACACCATATATTTT.

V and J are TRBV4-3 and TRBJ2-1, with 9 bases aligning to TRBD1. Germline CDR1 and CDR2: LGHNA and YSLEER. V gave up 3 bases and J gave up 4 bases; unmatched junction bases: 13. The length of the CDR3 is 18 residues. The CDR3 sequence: CASSHLRLGQGLYNEQFF. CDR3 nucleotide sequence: TGCGCCAGCAGCCATCTCAGGTTGGGACAGGGCTTATACAATGAGCAGTTCTTC.

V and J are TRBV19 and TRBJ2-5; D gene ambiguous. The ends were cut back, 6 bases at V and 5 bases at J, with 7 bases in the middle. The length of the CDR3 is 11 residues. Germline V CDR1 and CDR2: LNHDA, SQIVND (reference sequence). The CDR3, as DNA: TGTGCCAGTAGGCAAGCCGAGACCCAGTACTTC. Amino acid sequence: CASRQAETQYF.

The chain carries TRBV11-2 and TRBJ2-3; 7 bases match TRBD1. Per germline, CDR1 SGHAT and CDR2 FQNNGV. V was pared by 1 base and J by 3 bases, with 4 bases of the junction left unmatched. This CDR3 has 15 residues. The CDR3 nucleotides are TGTGCCAGCAGCTTAGGTCCAGGGGGAACAGATACGCAGTATTTT. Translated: CASSLGPGGTDTQYF. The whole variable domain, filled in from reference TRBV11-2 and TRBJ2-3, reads EAGVAQSPRYKIIEKRQSVAFWCNPISGHATLYWYQQILGQGPKLLIQFQNNGVVDDSQLPKDRFSAERLKGVDSTLKIQPAKLEDSAVYLCASSLGPGGTDTQYFGPGTRLTVL.

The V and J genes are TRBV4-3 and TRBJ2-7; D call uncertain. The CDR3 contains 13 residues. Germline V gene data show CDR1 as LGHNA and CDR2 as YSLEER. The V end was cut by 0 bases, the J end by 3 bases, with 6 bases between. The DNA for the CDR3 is TGCGCCAGCAGCCAAGATCACGGCTACGAGCAGTACTTC. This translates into CASSQDHGYEQYF.

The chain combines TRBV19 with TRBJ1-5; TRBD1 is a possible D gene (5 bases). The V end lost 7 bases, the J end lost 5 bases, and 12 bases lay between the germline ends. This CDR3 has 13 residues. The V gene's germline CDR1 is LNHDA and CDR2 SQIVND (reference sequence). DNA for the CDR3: TGTGCCAGTAACCAGGGAAGGGATCAGCCCCAGCATTTT. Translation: CASNQGRDQPQHF.